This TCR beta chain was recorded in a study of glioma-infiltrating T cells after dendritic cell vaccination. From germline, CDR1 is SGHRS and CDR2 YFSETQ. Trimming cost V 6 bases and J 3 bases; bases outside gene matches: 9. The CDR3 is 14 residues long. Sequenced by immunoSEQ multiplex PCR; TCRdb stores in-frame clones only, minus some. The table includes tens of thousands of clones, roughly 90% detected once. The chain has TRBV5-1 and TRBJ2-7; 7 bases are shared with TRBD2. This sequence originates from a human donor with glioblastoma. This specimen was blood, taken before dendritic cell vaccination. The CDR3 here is CASTTIGGDYEQYF. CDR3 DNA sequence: TGCGCCAGCACCACCATTGGGGGGGACTACGAGCAGTACTTC.